Listed here are 10 T cell receptor beta chains from one sample, sequenced in a study. TCRdb analysed the 5' RACE reads with MiXCR anew, one entry per CDR3 protein. The profile covers about 40,000 distinct CDR3 sequences, with roughly a fifth appearing a single time and 4% taken by the ten largest. Tregs were sorted as CD4+CD25+CD127-/low cells. The sequenced sample was Tregs sorted from blood. The source is a female donor with breast cancer.

The chain uses TRBV6-2 or TRBV6-3 and TRBJ2-1; 10 bases map to TRBD2. Trimming at V came to 1 base and at J to 7 bases, leaving 13 bases not matched to a gene. The CDR3 has 18 residues. Germline values: CDR1 MNHEY, CDR2 SVGEGT. CDR3 amino acids: CASSYWTSGSPGGNEQFF. The CDR3 DNA follows: TGTGCCAGCAGTTACTGGACTAGCGGTTCCCCGGGAGGGAATGAGCAGTTCTTC.

This clonotype appeared a few times. The chain employs TRBV21-1 and TRBJ1-1; TRBD1 reflects the table's D call only, with no check against the DNA. TRBV21-1 counts as a pseudogene. This CDR3 contains 13 residues. CDR3 loop: CASSMGGGTEAFF. CDR3 nucleotides: TGTGCCAGCAGCATGGGGGGTGGCACTGAAGCTTTCTTT.

The CDR3 is CAWISQGRADTQYF. Written as DNA, the CDR3 is TGTGCCTGGATCTCCCAGGGACGGGCAGATACGCAGTATTTT. The rearrangement joins TRBV30 to TRBJ2-3; the D call may be TRBD1 or TRBD2 (5 bases each). The length of the CDR3 is 14 residues. Looked up from germline, CDR1 is GTSNPN and CDR2 is SVGIG (reference sequence). V was shortened by 4 bases and J by 4 bases, with 15 bases between the two germline ends. Full variable domain (remainder filled in from reference TRBV30 and TRBJ2-3): SQTIHQWPATLVQPVGSPLSLECTVEGTSNPNLYWYRQAAGRGLQLLFYSVGIGQISSEVPQNLSASRPQDRQFILSSKKLLLSDSGFYLCAWISQGRADTQYFGPGTRLTVL.

This clonotype was observed many times. The rearrangement uses TRBV7-8 and TRBJ2-6; TRBD1 matches 8 bases. Germline-derived CDR1 and CDR2 are SGHVS and FQNEAQ. The V and J ends lost 6 bases and 0 bases, in that order; junction bases with no gene match: 10. This CDR3 has 18 residues. CDR3 DNA: TGTGCCAGCAGACTAGCATCTCAGGGGGCCTCTGGGGCCAACGTCCTGACTTTC. Translated: CASRLASQGASGANVLTF. The full variable domain, its missing parts supplied by reference TRBV7-8 and TRBJ2-6, is GAGVSQSPRYKVAKRGQDVALRCDPISGHVSLFWYQQALGQGPEFLTYFQNEAQLDKSGLPSDRFFAERPEGSVSTLKIQRTQQEDSAVYLCASRLASQGASGANVLTFGAGSRLTVL.

As concerns this clonotype: This may be a read error: a much more frequent sequence differs by one nucleotide. A read error is likely, as this CDR3 ends without the conserved phenylalanine or tryptophan. The rearrangement joins TRBV20-1 to TRBJ2-7; possible D gene TRBD1, 5 bases. Germline CDR1 DFQATT, CDR2 SNEGSKA (reference sequence). The CDR3 runs 15 residues. The ends were cut back, 2 bases at V and 3 bases at J, with 17 bases in the middle. CDR3 protein: CSARPNPGQGYEQYS. As DNA, the CDR3 is TGCAGTGCTAGACCTAATCCGGGTCAGGGCTACGAGCAGTACTCC.

Only a few counts were recorded for this clonotype. This chain uses TRBV2 with TRBJ1-5; D may be TRBD1 (5 bases). Germline CDR1 is SNHLY and CDR2 is FYNNEI. The CDR3 runs 13 residues. Trimming took 4 bases from V and 7 from J, leaving 11 bases between them. CDR3 coding DNA: TGTGCCAGCAGTGCAGGGCTTAGGCAGCCCCAGCATTTT. Translated: CASSAGLRQPQHF.

This chain joins TRBV7-8 and TRBJ2-7; TRBD2 is a possible D gene (5 bases). The CDR3 totals 19 residues. Germline V gene data show CDR1 as SGHVS and CDR2 as FQNEAQ. The V gene lost 11 bases and the J gene lost 0 bases, with 32 bases spanning the gap. The CDR3 DNA sequence: TGTGCCGGCAACCCGACGGGAATGAAGAAGCGGAGGAGCTCCTACGAGCAGTACTTC. Encoded protein: CAGNPTGMKKRRSSYEQYF.

This clonotype was observed at least ten times. The chain uses TRBV6-1 and TRBJ1-6, with D maybe TRBD1 (5 bases). The CDR3 runs to 13 residues. Germline lookup yields CDR1 MNHNS and CDR2 SASEGT. V dropped 8 bases and J dropped 10 bases, with 15 bases sitting between them. The CDR3 DNA is TGTGCCAGCGGCCAGGGAAGAGAGTCACCCCTCCACTTT. Amino acid sequence: CASGQGRESPLHF.

In this sample, this clonotype turned up a few times. This chain joins TRBV27 and TRBJ1-5; 9 nucleotides match TRBD1. Unmatched junction bases numbered 15, after V lost 5 bases and J lost 1 base. Germline assignment: CDR1 MNHEY and CDR2 SMNVEV (reference sequence). There are 19 residues in the CDR3. In DNA, the CDR3 is TGTGCCAGCAGTCCTATATATCGAACGGGACAGGGAAGCAATCAGCCCCAGCATTTT. Translation gives CASSPIYRTGQGSNQPQHF.

This clonotype has a count of ten or more. The chain is built from TRBV27 and TRBJ2-3; D gene ambiguous. CDR3 length equals 14 residues. The V and J ends lost 3 bases and 1 base respectively, with 8 bases between them. CDR1 and CDR2 (germline): MNHEY, SMNVEV (reference sequence). CDR3 coding DNA: TGTGCCAGCAGTTTCCAACCTCGCACAGATACGCAGTATTTT. It translates to CASSFQPRTDTQYF.